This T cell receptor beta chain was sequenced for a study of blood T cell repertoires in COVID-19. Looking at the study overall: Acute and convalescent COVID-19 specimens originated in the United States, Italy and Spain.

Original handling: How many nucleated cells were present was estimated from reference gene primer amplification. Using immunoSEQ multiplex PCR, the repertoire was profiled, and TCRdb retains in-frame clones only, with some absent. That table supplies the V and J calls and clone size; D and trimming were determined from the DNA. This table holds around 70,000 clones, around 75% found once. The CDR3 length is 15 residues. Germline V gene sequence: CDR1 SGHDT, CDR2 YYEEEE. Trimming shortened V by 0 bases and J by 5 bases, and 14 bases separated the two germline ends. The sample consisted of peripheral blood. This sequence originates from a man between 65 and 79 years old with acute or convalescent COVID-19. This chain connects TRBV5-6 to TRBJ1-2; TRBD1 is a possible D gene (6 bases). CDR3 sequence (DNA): TGTGCCAGCAGCTTGGGAAATGGGGGCCCTTATGGCTACACCTTC. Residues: CASSLGNGGPYGYTF.